This TCR beta chain was found in a study of memory CD4+ T cells and cytomegalovirus serostatus. The sort gate was single viable CD3+CD4+CD8-CD45RO+ cells for memory CD4+ T cells. Donors' CMV status reflects serum IgG against pp150, pp28, p38, p52. Trimming took off 2 bases at V and 10 bases at J, with 18 bases between the two ends. Germline V gene lookup returns CDR1 MNHNY and CDR2 SVGAGI (reference sequence). The length of the CDR3 is 16 residues. As originally analysed: Out-of-frame sequences were removed, leaving roughly 2,200,000 distinct TCRbeta sequences. This table comes from immunoSEQ multiplex PCR, and its TCRdb copy is limited to in-frame clones, with some not included. V, J and clone size derive from that table, while D and trimming were established from the DNA sequence. The sample includes about 39,000 clones, 75% to 80% seen only once; the top ten take 0.6% to 0.9%.

The V call is TRBV6-6, the J call TRBJ1-6; D is unresolved. Sequencing input: memory CD4+ T cells from blood. The TCR originated in an adult in good health and CMV-seronegative. The chain's CDR3 is CASSYGDTWLGSPLHF. The CDR3 DNA follows: TGTGCCAGCAGTTACGGTGACACATGGCTGGGGTCACCCCTCCACTTT.